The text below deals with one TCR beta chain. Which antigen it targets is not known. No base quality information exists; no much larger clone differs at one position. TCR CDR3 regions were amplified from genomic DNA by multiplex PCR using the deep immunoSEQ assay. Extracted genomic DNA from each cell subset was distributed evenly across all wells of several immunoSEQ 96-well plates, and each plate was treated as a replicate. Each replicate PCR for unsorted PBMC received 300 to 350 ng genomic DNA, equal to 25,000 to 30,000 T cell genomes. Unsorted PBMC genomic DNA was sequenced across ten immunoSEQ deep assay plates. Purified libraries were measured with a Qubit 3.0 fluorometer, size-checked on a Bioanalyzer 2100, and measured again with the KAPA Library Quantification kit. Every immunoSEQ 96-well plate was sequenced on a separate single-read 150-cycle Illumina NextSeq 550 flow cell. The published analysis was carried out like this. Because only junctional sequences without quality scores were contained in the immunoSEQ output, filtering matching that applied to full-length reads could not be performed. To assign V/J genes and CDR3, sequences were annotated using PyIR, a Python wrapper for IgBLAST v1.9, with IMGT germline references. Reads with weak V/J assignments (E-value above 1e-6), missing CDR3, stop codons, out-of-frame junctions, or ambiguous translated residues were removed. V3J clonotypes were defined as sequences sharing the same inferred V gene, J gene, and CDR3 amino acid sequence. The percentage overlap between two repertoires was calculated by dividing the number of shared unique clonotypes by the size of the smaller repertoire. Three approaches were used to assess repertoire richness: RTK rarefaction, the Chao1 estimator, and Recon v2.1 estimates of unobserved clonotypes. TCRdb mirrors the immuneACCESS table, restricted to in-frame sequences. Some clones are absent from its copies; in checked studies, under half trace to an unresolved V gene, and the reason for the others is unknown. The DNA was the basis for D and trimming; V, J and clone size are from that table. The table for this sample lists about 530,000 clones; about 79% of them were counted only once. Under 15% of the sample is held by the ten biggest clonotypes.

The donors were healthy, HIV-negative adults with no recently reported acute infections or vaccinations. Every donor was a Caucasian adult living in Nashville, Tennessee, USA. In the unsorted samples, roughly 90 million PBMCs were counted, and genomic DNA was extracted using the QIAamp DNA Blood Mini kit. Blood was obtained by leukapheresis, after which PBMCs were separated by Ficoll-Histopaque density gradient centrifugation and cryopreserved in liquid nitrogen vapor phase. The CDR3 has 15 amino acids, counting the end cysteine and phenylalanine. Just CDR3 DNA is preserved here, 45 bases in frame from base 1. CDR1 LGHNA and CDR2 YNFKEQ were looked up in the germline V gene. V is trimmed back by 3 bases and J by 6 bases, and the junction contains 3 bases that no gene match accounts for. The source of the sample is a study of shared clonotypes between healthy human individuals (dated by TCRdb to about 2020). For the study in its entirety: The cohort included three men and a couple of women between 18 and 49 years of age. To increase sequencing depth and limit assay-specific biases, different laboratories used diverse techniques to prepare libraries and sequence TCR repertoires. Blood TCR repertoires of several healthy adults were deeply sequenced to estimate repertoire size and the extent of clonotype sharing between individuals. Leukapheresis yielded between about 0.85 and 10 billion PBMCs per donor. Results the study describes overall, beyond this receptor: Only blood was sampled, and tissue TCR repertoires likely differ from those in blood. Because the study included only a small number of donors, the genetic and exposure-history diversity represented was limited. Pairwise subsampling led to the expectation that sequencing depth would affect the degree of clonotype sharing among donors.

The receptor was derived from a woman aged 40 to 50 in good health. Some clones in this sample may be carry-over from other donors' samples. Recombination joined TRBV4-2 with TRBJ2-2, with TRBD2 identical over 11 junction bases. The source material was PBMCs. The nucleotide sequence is TGTGCCAGCAGCCACGATAGCGGGAGGGCCGGGGAGCTGTTTTTT. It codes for CASSHDSGRAGELFF.